This T cell receptor beta chain was profiled in a study of cytomegalovirus exposure and HLA in healthy donors. CDR3 length: 12 residues. The V end lost 8 bases, the J end lost 8 bases, and 12 bases lay between the germline ends. CDR1 is LNHDA and CDR2 is SQIVND in the germline V gene (reference sequence). TCRdb's table, derived via immunoSEQ multiplex PCR, lists solely in-frame clones and lacks some. This sample has about 60,000 clones, with 90% to 96% found just once. This sequence was found in a young woman in good health and CMV-seronegative. Sequenced input: PBMCs. The chain recombines TRBV19 with TRBJ1-4, with a weak D call TRBD1 (6 bases). For the CDR3, the DNA is TGTGCCAGTTCCCGAGGGGGAGAAAAACTGTTTTTT. Amino acid sequence: CASSRGGEKLFF.